This T cell receptor (beta chain) was sequenced for a study of T cells in Graves' hyperthyroidism and ophthalmopathy. Study context: Peripheral blood was taken when the disease was first diagnosed, before any treatment began.

RNA transcripts yielded amplified TCR beta CDR3 regions. The HTBI set primed first-round TCR CDR3 RT-PCR. TCRdb re-called the multiplex PCR reads through MiXCR, storing one row per CDR3 protein. This table holds fewer than 750,000 distinct CDR3 sequences, roughly 15% found once. Germline CDR1 reads SQVTM; CDR2 reads ANQGSEA. This CDR3 has 13 amino acids. J was trimmed by 5 bases and V by 4 bases; bases with no gene match: 4. For this clonotype: The antigen is unknown.

Study-wide results and caveats: The model anticipated ophthalmopathy a median about six months pre-onset. A 13 V-J model separated ophthalmopathy from stable hyperthyroidism.

Uncontrolled infection, other autoimmune disease, pregnancy or lactation disqualified patients from enrolment. This sequence joins TRBV29-1 and TRBJ2-5; 10 bases agree with TRBD2. This receptor was identified in a woman aged 45-59 years with Graves' ophthalmopathy. Specimen: blood. CDR3: CSVAGLAIETQYF. CDR3 nucleotides: TGCAGCGTTGCGGGACTAGCGATCGAGACCCAGTACTTC.